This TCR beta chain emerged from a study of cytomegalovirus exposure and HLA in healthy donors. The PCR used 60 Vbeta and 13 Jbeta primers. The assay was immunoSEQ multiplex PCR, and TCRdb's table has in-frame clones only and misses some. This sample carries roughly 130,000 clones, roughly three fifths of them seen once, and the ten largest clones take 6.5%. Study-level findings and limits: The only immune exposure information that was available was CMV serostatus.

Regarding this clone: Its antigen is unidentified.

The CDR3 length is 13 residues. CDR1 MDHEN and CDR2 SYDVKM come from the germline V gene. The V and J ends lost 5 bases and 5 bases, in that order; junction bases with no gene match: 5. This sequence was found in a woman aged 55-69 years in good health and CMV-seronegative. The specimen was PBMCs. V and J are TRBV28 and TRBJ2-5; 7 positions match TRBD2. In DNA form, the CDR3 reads TGTGCCAGCAGTACGACTAGCTGGGAGACCCAGTACTTC. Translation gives CASSTTSWETQYF.